The 5 T cell receptor beta chains given below trace back to one sample, sequenced in a study of OX40 agonist ivuxolimab in advanced cancers. Repertoires were generated with immunoSEQ multiplex PCR, while TCRdb's copy carries only in-frame clones and drops some. Of under 85,000 clones listed, more than 70% are singletons. Sequenced here: CD4+ or CD8+ T cells sorted from blood, sampled in a trial of the OX40 agonist ivuxolimab. The receptors come from an adult with an advanced solid tumor such as melanoma, head and neck, liver or kidney cancer.

J is TRBJ2-5 and V is TRBV5-4; maybe TRBD1 (5 bases). The V and J ends lost 4 bases and 5 bases respectively, with 15 bases between them. The CDR3 length is 14 residues. Germline CDR1 SGHNT, CDR2 YYREEE (reference sequence). In DNA form, the CDR3 reads TGTGCCAGCAGCAGCCAGGGTGTTGGCGAGACCCAGTACTTC. It translates to CASSSQGVGETQYF.

This clone has more than one count but fewer than ten. The chain recombines TRBV6-5 with TRBJ2-1, with TRBD1 as a possible D gene (5 bases). The germline V gene has CDR1 MNHEY and CDR2 SVGAGI. The CDR3 runs 13 residues. Trimming removed 0 bases from V and 11 bases from J, with 11 bases in between. The CDR3 sequence is CASSYSSGAKQFF. CDR3 sequence (DNA): TGTGCCAGCAGTTACTCGAGTGGGGCAAAGCAGTTCTTC.

The genes are TRBV7-2 and TRBJ1-1, with D hard to call. The germline V and J ends were trimmed by 2 bases and 8 bases, with 9 bases remaining between them. The CDR3 contains 12 residues. Germline values: CDR1 SGHTA, CDR2 FQGNSA. Written as DNA, the CDR3 is TGTGCCAGCAGCTTAATGGGCCAAGAAGCTTTCTTT. Translating it yields CASSLMGQEAFF.

The gene calls are TRBV10-3 and TRBJ2-3; no reliable D call. V was clipped by 3 bases and J by 1 base, with 8 bases between them. There are 14 residues in the CDR3. Germline V gene lookup returns CDR1 ENHRY and CDR2 SYGVKD. The chain's CDR3 is CAISDPDRTDTQYF. For the CDR3, the DNA is TGTGCCATCAGTGACCCTGACCGCACAGATACGCAGTATTTT.

V is TRBV19 and J is TRBJ1-5; TRBD1 is a possible D gene (5 bases). Germline V CDR1 and CDR2: LNHDA, SQIVND (reference sequence). V lost 5 bases and J lost 4, with 12 bases in between. The CDR3 contains 14 residues. The CDR3 DNA reads TGTGCCAGTAGTGAGGGACGGTGGAATCAGCCCCAGCATTTT. It is translated as CASSEGRWNQPQHF.